Each of the 9 T cell receptor beta chains below was sequenced from the same sample in a study of T cell repertoires in aging, cancer and after chemotherapy. TRB rearrangements spanning V, D and J were amplified using mixed TRB-A/B primers. TCRdb processed the multiplex PCR reads anew with MiXCR; each CDR3 protein has one entry. The sample lists almost 2,500 distinct CDR3 sequences; 24% were seen once. Peripheral blood genomic DNA, not sorted cells or RNA, was the template. Sample: blood. These receptors originate from a human donor with a solid tumor.

The chain joins TRBV20-1 to TRBJ2-4; tentatively, D is TRBD2 (7 bases). The CDR3 spans 15 residues. Germline CDR1 reads DFQATT; CDR2 reads SNEGSKA (reference sequence). Trimming removed 3 bases at V and 3 bases at J, with 15 bases between. The CDR3, as DNA: TGCAGTGCTAGCATTGGGGGGGCTAGCAAAAACATTCAGTACTTC. Residues: CSASIGGASKNIQYF.

In this sample, this clonotype turned up once. The chain couples TRBV20-1 to TRBJ2-7; TRBD1 might be the D (6 bases). CDR1 is DFQATT and CDR2 is SNEGSKA in the germline V gene (reference sequence). With 3 bases removed from V and 3 bases from J, the gap between germline ends came to 15 bases. The CDR3 has 14 amino acids. The DNA of the CDR3 is TGCAGTGCTAGTAAGGGTACAGGGTACTACGAGCAGTACTTC. This encodes CSASKGTGYYEQYF.

This clonotype has only a few counts. The chain is built from TRBV19 and TRBJ2-1; TRBD1 or TRBD2 may be the D gene (5 bases each). The CDR3 sequence is 16 residues long. Trimming stripped 3 bases from V and 6 bases from J, with 18 bases between. CDR1 is LNHDA and CDR2 is SQIVND in the germline V gene (reference sequence). The CDR3: CASSILGPSGGNEQFF. The DNA of the CDR3 is TGTGCCAGTAGTATTTTGGGACCCTCTGGGGGCAATGAGCAGTTCTTC.

The chain is built from TRBV27 and TRBJ1-2, with TRBD1 matching over 8 bases. CDR3 length: 13 amino acids. After removal of 5 bases from V and 7 bases from J, the junction contained 6 bases not matched to a gene. Per germline, CDR1 MNHEY and CDR2 SMNVEV (reference sequence). CDR3 bases: TGTGCCAGCAGTGCCACCGGGACAGGTGGCTACACCTTC. Translated: CASSATGTGGYTF.

This clonotype occurred a few times. The rearrangement uses TRBV25-1 and TRBJ2-2; tentative D call: TRBD2 (5 bases). This CDR3 region has 18 residues. Germline loops: CDR1 MGHDK, CDR2 SYGVNS. The V end lost 1 base, the J end lost 4 bases, and 19 bases lay between the germline ends. As DNA, the CDR3 is TGTGCCAGCAGTGAATTTGGCAGATTCACCCGGGGCACCGGGGAGCTGTTTTTT. Protein sequence: CASSEFGRFTRGTGELFF.

This clonotype was detected a few times. The chain uses TRBV19 and TRBJ1-5; 10 nucleotides line up with TRBD1. V was pared by 3 bases and J by 6 bases, with 2 bases of the junction left unmatched. The germline V gene encodes CDR1 LNHDA and CDR2 SQIVND (reference sequence). CDR3 length: 14 residues. CDR3 sequence reads: CASSMDRGGQPQHF. The CDR3 nucleotides are TGTGCCAGTAGTATGGACAGGGGGGGTCAGCCCCAGCATTTT.

This clonotype was seen a few times. This chain uses TRBV5-1 with TRBJ2-1; D possibly corresponds to TRBD2 (5 bases). V was cut by 2 bases and J by 7 bases, with 10 bases left in between. The CDR3 is 13 residues long. Germline V gene data show CDR1 as SGHRS and CDR2 as YFSETQ. The CDR3 reads CASSFGMQNEQFF. The CDR3 DNA is TGCGCCAGCAGCTTCGGGATGCAGAATGAGCAGTTCTTC.

This chain uses TRBV24-1 with TRBJ2-2; D is unresolved. The CDR3 covers 14 residues. V lost 10 bases and J lost 2, with 13 bases in between. CDR1 and CDR2 (germline): KGHDR, SFDVKD. The CDR3 region has the DNA TGTGCCACATCTCCCACCGGCAACACCGGGGAGCTGTTTTTT. Its protein is CATSPTGNTGELFF.

The V call is TRBV19, the J call TRBJ2-1, with 11 bases that match TRBD2. The CDR3 sequence is 14 residues long. Losses at the gene ends were 5 bases for V and 4 bases for J; bases not matched to a gene: 1. Germline V lookup: CDR1 LNHDA, CDR2 SQIVND (reference sequence). The CDR3 sequence is CASSSSGGYNEQFF. Written as DNA, the CDR3 is TGTGCCAGTAGTTCTAGCGGGGGGTACAATGAGCAGTTCTTC.